Listed below are T cell receptor beta chains from one sample, sequenced in a study of T-cell memory formation after mild COVID-19. From the 5' RACE reads, TCRdb called clonotypes with MiXCR, one entry per CDR3 protein. The sample shows hundreds of thousands of distinct CDR3 sequences, roughly 26% of them seen only once. Sequenced input: PBMCs or a T cell subset sorted from them (not recorded which). Source of these receptors: an adult woman who had mild COVID-19 (a few samples of this study predate the infection). Cell type and time point are not known. Both conserved end residues are part of each CDR3. D genes are given only for firm matches. Part of the rows lack a size; the others show once, few, many or a class for expanded clones.

.	TRBV7-2	TRBJ2-2	.	TGTGCCAGCAGCTTAGCGCGGGCAGACACCGGGGAGCTGTTTTTT	CASSLARADTGELFF
.	TRBV6-2/TRBV6-3	TRBJ1-1	few	TGTGCCAGCAGTCGACCCACGGCCCATGGGGCTGAAGCTTTCTTT	CASSRPTAHGAEAFF
.	TRBV7-3	TRBJ2-1	.	TGTGCCAGCAGCTTATTGGGGGGTGCAAGGAATGAGCAGTTCTTC	CASSLLGGARNEQFF
TRBD1	TRBV7-9	TRBJ2-7	few	TGTGCCAGCAGCCCGCCGGGACAGGGGGAGGTCGAGCAGTACTTC	CASSPPGQGEVEQYF
.	TRBV30	TRBJ2-3	.	TGTGCCTGGAGTGTAGTCGGCGGGACGGCAGATACGCAGTATTTT	CAWSVVGGTADTQYF
.	TRBV6-6	TRBJ2-5	.	TGTGCCAGCCAGGTGCAGGAGCAAGAGACCCAGTACTTC	CASQVQEQETQYF
.	TRBV7-9	TRBJ2-3	.	TGTGCCAGCCACCCACTCCCCCGCACAGATACGCAGTATTTT	CASHPLPRTDTQYF
.	TRBV14	TRBJ1-4	few	TGTGCCAGCAGCCAAGGCCGACGGACAAATGAAAAACTGTTTTTT	CASSQGRRTNEKLFF
.	TRBV27	TRBJ1-2	.	TGTGCCAGCAGACCACAGGGTTCCTTCTATGGCTACACCTTC	CASRPQGSFYGYTF
.	TRBV27	TRBJ1-1	.	TGTGCCAGCAGCAAACGGGAAAACACTGAAGCTTTCTTT	CASSKRENTEAFF
.	TRBV5-5	TRBJ2-7	.	TGTGCCAGCAGCGTAGGGACCACAAAGTGGGTCTACGAGCAGTACTTC	CASSVGTTKWVYEQYF
.	TRBV5-1	TRBJ2-7	.	TGCGCCAGCAGCTTGGGGGGCACCACAACCTACGAGCAGTACTTC	CASSLGGTTTYEQYF
.	TRBV7-2	TRBJ1-2	few	TGTGCCAGCAGCTTGAGCGATGGTTTCTATGGCTACACCTTC	CASSLSDGFYGYTF
.	TRBV6-5	TRBJ2-3	.	TGTGCCAGCAGCGCGACCTCAGCGGGCCTTCCCCCAGATACGCAGTATTTT	CASSATSAGLPPDTQYF
TRBD1	TRBV5-1	TRBJ1-2	few	TGCGCCAGCAGCTTGGGGGACAGGGACTATGGCTACACCTTC	CASSLGDRDYGYTF
TRBD2	TRBV27	TRBJ2-1	.	TGTGCCAGCAGTTCCGGGACTAGCGGGAGTATGAATGAGCAGTTCTTC	CASSSGTSGSMNEQFF
TRBD1	TRBV24-1	TRBJ2-2	.	TGTGCCACCAGTGATTATGACAGGGGTTGGACCGGGGAGCTGTTTTTT	CATSDYDRGWTGELFF
.	TRBV14	TRBJ2-3	.	TGTGCCAGCAGCCCGAAGGCCCGTGGGGATACGCAGTATTTT	CASSPKARGDTQYF
.	TRBV6-5	TRBJ2-5	.	TGTGCCAGCGGGCTGGGGGAGACCCAGTACTTC	CASGLGETQYF
.	TRBV5-1	TRBJ2-5	.	TGCGCCAGCAGCTTGGGACTGTTTCAAGAGACCCAGTACTTC	CASSLGLFQETQYF
TRBD1	TRBV20-1	TRBJ1-1	.	TGCAGTGCTAGAGATGACAGGGTAACTGAAGCTTTCTTT	CSARDDRVTEAFF
TRBD2	TRBV6-6	TRBJ2-3	few	TGTGCCAGCAGGCCCCCCGGGACTAGCGGGCCGACTAGCACAGATACGCAGTATTTT	CASRPPGTSGPTSTDTQYF
.	TRBV18	TRBJ2-2	few	TGTGCCAGCTCACCACCGCGGCAGGGGGGCACCGGGGAGCTGTTTTTT	CASSPPRQGGTGELFF
.	TRBV29-1	TRBJ2-1	.	TGCAGCGTTGTGGGACCCCCGGGGTACAATGAGCAGTTCTTC	CSVVGPPGYNEQFF
TRBD2	TRBV7-8	TRBJ2-1	.	TGTGCCAGCAGCCCTCCGGGACTAGCGGACTACAATGAGCAGTTCTTC	CASSPPGLADYNEQFF
TRBD2	TRBV12-3/TRBV12-4	TRBJ2-1	few	TGTGCCAGCGGCGTAGCGGGAGGGCCCGATGAGCAGTTCTTC	CASGVAGGPDEQFF
.	TRBV15	TRBJ2-7	few	TGTGCCACCGGCCAGGGCAACGAGCAGTACTTC	CATGQGNEQYF
.	TRBV18	TRBJ2-6	few	TGTGCCAGCTCCCCCGGATTGAGGACCGGGGCCAACGTCCTGACTTTC	CASSPGLRTGANVLTF
.	TRBV4-1	TRBJ2-7	many	TGCGCCAGCAGCCAAGAGGAGCGGGTACGCTCCTACGAGCAGTACTTC	CASSQEERVRSYEQYF
.	TRBV13	TRBJ1-6	.	TGTGCCAGCAGCTTTTTGCCGGGAACGAGGAGGTCACCCCTCCACTTT	CASSFLPGTRRSPLHF
.	TRBV20-1	TRBJ2-1	.	TGCAGTGCTAAGAAGCCCCGAGGGTCCTACAATGAGCAGTTCTTC	CSAKKPRGSYNEQFF
.	TRBV4-3	TRBJ1-2	many	TGCGCCAGCAGCCAAGATGCGAGCGGGCGTCACACCTTC	CASSQDASGRHTF
TRBD2	TRBV6-5	TRBJ2-1	.	TGTGCCAGCAGTTACCATAGCGGGAGGGCCTACTACAATGAGCAGTTCTTC	CASSYHSGRAYYNEQFF
TRBD1	TRBV3-1	TRBJ1-1	.	TGTGCCAGCAGTCAGACAGGGTCATGGAACACTGAAGCTTTCTTT	CASSQTGSWNTEAFF
.	TRBV11-2	TRBJ2-1	many	TGTGCCAGCAGCTTAGATCGGGGGAATGAGCAGTTCTTC	CASSLDRGNEQFF
.	TRBV3-1	TRBJ2-5	few	TGTGCCAGCAGCCTCAGAAAAGGGACCCAGTACTTC	CASSLRKGTQYF
TRBD1	TRBV7-9	TRBJ2-7	few	TGTGCCACCTCGACAGGGAGCAGCCACGAGCAGTACTTC	CATSTGSSHEQYF
.	TRBV30	TRBJ2-1	.	TGTGCCTGGAGCCTGCTTAGCTGGGATGAGCAGTTCTTC	CAWSLLSWDEQFF
.	TRBV6-5	TRBJ1-6	few	TGTGCCAGCAGTTCCCTCCTTCGTGTCGGGGAGTCCTACCGTAAATCACCCCTCCACTTT	CASSSLLRVGESYRKSPLHF
TRBD1	TRBV7-3	TRBJ2-7	.	TGTGCCAGCAGTCTAGGGGGCGACGCCTCCTACGAGCAGTACTTC	CASSLGGDASYEQYF
TRBD2	TRBV7-6	TRBJ2-1	.	TGTGCCAGCAGCTCAAGACTAGCGGAGCAGTTCTTC	CASSSRLAEQFF
TRBD1	TRBV20-1	TRBJ1-1	few	TGCAGTGCTAGAGAAACAGGGGGCTACACTGAAGCTTTCTTT	CSARETGGYTEAFF
TRBD2	TRBV6-4	TRBJ2-3	.	TGTGCCAGCAGTGAAAGTGTTGGCGGGGGGAGCACAGATACGCAGTATTTT	CASSESVGGGSTDTQYF
.	TRBV7-8	TRBJ2-2	.	TGTGCCAGCAGCTTAGAGCGATTCGGCGGGGAGCTGTTTTTT	CASSLERFGGELFF
.	TRBV20-1	TRBJ2-7	.	TGCAGTGCTAGACCCCTTATGGGGGCTGACTACGAGCAGTACTTC	CSARPLMGADYEQYF
.	TRBV3-1	TRBJ2-4	.	TGTGCCAGCAGCCCCCCTCAAGGGGCAGGAAACATTCAGTACTTC	CASSPPQGAGNIQYF
.	TRBV7-8	TRBJ2-3	.	TGTGCCAGCAGCTTTGGGTACTGGGACCCACCCAGGGCAGATACGCAGTATTTT	CASSFGYWDPPRADTQYF
.	TRBV4-3	TRBJ2-7	.	TGCGCCAGCAGCCAAGAAGAGGGACTGCAGGGGTTCTACGAGCAGTACTTC	CASSQEEGLQGFYEQYF
.	TRBV29-1	TRBJ2-1	.	TGCAGCGTTGGTGCCAACTCCTACAATGAGCAGTTCTTC	CSVGANSYNEQFF
.	TRBV5-1	TRBJ2-7	.	TGCGCCAGCAGCAGCACTAACTCCTACGAGCAGTACTTC	CASSSTNSYEQYF